This TCR beta chain was recovered during a study of ipilimumab plus nivolumab after autologous stem cell transplantation. At the level of the study: A median of roughly 8 nivolumab and about five ipilimumab doses were given.

The germline gives CDR1 MNHEY, CDR2 SMNVEV (reference sequence). V was trimmed by 5 bases and J by 13 bases, leaving 8 bases between them. The CDR3 consists of 10 residues. Sequenced by immunoSEQ multiplex PCR; TCRdb stores in-frame clones only, minus some. The sample consists of approximately 84,000 clones, more than 80% of them appearing once. Ipilimumab, 1 mg/kg, started 14 to 28 days after autologous transplant. In its sample, this clone was seen a few times. This TCR came from a male donor with diffuse large B-cell lymphoma. The sequencing here drew on PBMCs, taken in a trial of ipilimumab plus nivolumab as post-transplant consolidation. This sequence joins TRBV27 and TRBJ1-4, with no clear D. CDR3 sequence reads: CASSRLRLFF. The CDR3 region has the DNA TGTGCCAGCAGTCGACTGAGACTGTTTTTT.